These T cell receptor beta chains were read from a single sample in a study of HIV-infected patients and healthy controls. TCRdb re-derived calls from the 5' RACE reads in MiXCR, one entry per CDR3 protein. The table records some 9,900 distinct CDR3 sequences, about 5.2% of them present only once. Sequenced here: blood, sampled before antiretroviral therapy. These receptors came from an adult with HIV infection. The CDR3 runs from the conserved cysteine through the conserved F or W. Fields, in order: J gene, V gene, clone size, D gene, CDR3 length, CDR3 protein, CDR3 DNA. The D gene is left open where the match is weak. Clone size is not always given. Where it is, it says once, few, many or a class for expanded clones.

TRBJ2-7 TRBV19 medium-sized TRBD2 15 CASSMGLAGDYEQYF TGTGCCAGTAGTATGGGGCTAGCGGGCGACTACGAGCAGTACTTC
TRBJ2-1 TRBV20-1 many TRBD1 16 CSARDRDRGLDNEQFF TGCAGTGCTAGGGATCGGGACAGGGGTCTAGACAATGAGCAGTTCTTC
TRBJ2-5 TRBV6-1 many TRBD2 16 CASSEELAGDQETQYF TGTGCCAGCAGTGAGGAGCTAGCGGGAGATCAAGAGACCCAGTACTTC
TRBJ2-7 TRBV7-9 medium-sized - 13 CASSWGISSEQYF TGTGCCAGCAGCTGGGGGATCTCCAGCGAGCAGTACTTC
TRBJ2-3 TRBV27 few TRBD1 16 CASRLTGTGLVDTQYF TGTGCCAGCAGACTTACCGGGACAGGGTTAGTAGATACGCAGTATTTT
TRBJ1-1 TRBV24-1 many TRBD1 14 CATRQGTFGTEAFF TGTGCCACCAGACAGGGGACCTTCGGCACTGAAGCTTTCTTT
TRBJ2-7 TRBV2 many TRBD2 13 CASSGTSGIEQYF TGTGCCAGCTCAGGTACTAGCGGGATCGAGCAGTACTTC
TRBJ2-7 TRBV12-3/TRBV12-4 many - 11 CASSLTYEQYF TGTGCCAGCAGTTTGACTTACGAGCAGTACTTC
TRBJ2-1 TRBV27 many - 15 CASNLRDGSYNEQFF TGTGCCAGCAATCTCCGGGACGGCTCCTACAATGAGCAGTTCTTC
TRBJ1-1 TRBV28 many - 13 CASSFPGSTEAFF TGTGCCAGCAGTTTTCCTGGGTCCACTGAAGCTTTCTTT
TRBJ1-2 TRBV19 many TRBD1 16 CASSSPWTGELYGYTF TGTGCCAGTAGTTCCCCCTGGACAGGGGAACTCTATGGCTACACCTTC
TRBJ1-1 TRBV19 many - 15 CASSFSAGWGTEAFF TGTGCCAGTAGTTTCTCAGCAGGCTGGGGGACTGAAGCTTTCTTT
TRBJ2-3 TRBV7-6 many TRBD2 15 CASRRTSGTTDTQYF TGTGCCAGCAGAAGGACTAGCGGAACCACAGATACGCAGTATTTT
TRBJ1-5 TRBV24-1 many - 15 CATSDSGRINQPQHF TGTGCCACCAGTGATTCGGGACGGATCAATCAGCCCCAGCATTTT
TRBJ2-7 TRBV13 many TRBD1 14 CASSSPGQGNEQYF TGTGCCAGCAGCTCACCGGGACAGGGAAACGAGCAGTACTTC
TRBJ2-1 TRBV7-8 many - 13 CASTGPIYNEQFF TGTGCCAGCACGGGGCCGATCTACAATGAGCAGTTCTTC
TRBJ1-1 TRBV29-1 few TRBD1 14 CSAMGQGAGTEAFF TGCAGCGCCATGGGACAGGGGGCAGGTACTGAAGCTTTCTTT
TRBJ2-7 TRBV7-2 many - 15 CASSLTGWIGYEQYF TGTGCCAGCAGCTTAACAGGGTGGATCGGGTACGAGCAGTACTTC
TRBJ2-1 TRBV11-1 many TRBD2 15 CASSFYGGGYNEQFF TGTGCCAGCAGCTTTTACGGGGGGGGTTACAATGAGCAGTTCTTC
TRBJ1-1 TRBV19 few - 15 CASMSSGSANTEAFF TGTGCCAGCATGTCTTCCGGGTCGGCGAACACTGAAGCTTTCTTT
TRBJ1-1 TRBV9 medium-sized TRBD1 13 CASRLTGETEAFF TGTGCCAGCAGACTGACAGGGGAAACTGAAGCTTTCTTT
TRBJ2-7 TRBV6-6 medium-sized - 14 CASSRRDNGYEQYF TGTGCCAGCAGTCGACGGGACAACGGGTACGAGCAGTACTTC
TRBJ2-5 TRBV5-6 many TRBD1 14 CASSLVQGEETQYF TGTGCCAGCAGCTTGGTGCAGGGGGAAGAGACCCAGTACTTC
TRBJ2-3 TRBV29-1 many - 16 CSVAGDQILLTDTQYF TGCAGCGTCGCTGGGGACCAGATCTTACTCACAGATACGCAGTATTTT
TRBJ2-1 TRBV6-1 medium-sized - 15 CASRTAGSSYNEQFF TGTGCCAGCAGAACAGCAGGAAGCTCCTACAATGAGCAGTTCTTC
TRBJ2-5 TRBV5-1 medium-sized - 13 CASRSDGQETQYF TGCGCCAGCAGGTCAGACGGCCAAGAGACCCAGTACTTC
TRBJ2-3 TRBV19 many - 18 CASSSLTRGHKEADTQYF TGTGCCAGTAGTTCCCTAACTCGGGGACACAAAGAGGCAGATACGCAGTATTTT
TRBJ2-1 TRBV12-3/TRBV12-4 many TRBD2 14 CASSLPGGYNEQFF TGTGCCAGCAGTTTACCGGGAGGCTACAATGAGCAGTTCTTC
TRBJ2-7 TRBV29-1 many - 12 CSVSTGTYEQYF TGCAGCGTTTCCACAGGGACCTACGAGCAGTACTTC
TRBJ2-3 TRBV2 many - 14 CASTQIRSTDTQYF TGTGCCAGCACCCAAATCAGGAGCACAGATACGCAGTATTTT
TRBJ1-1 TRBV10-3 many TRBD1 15 CAISGAGGRNTEAFF TGTGCCATCAGTGGGGCAGGGGGCCGGAACACTGAAGCTTTCTTT
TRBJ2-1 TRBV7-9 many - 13 CASSGLLIDEQFF TGTGCCAGCAGTGGGCTCCTTATCGATGAGCAGTTCTTC
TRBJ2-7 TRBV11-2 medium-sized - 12 CASSSSLVEQYF TGTGCCAGCAGCTCCTCCCTCGTCGAGCAGTACTTC
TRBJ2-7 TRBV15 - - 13 CATSRVRAYEQYF TGTGCCACCAGCAGAGTAAGGGCCTACGAGCAGTACTTC
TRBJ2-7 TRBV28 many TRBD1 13 CASLSPDRDEQYF TGTGCCAGCCTATCCCCGGACAGGGACGAGCAGTACTTC
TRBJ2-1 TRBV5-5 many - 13 CASSLWERNEQFF TGTGCCAGCAGCTTGTGGGAGCGCAATGAGCAGTTCTTC
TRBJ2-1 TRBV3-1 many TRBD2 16 CASSLRAGTPYNEQFF TGTGCCAGCAGCCTCCGAGCGGGGACCCCCTACAATGAGCAGTTCTTC
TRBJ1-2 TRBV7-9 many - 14 CASSLAGTAYGYTF TGTGCCAGCAGCTTAGCCGGGACGGCCTATGGCTACACCTTC
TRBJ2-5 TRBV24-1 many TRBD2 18 CATSDLRVGRGGQETQYF TGTGCCACCAGTGATTTGCGAGTAGGGCGGGGGGGGCAAGAGACCCAGTACTTC
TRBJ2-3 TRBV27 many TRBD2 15 CATVPMAGGTDTQYF TGTGCCACGGTCCCCATGGCGGGGGGCACAGATACGCAGTATTTT
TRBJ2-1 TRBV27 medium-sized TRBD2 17 CASSLRRLAGDGDEQFF TGTGCCAGCAGTTTACGACGCCTCGCGGGGGATGGGGATGAGCAGTTCTTC
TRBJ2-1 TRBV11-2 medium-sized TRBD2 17 CASSLVFGTSLDNEQFF TGTGCCAGCAGCTTAGTATTCGGGACTAGCCTTGACAATGAGCAGTTCTTC
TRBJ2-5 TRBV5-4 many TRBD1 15 CASSPQDRFEETQYF TGTGCCAGCAGCCCGCAGGACAGGTTCGAAGAGACCCAGTACTTC
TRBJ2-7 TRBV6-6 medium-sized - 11 CASGGGYEQYF TGTGCCAGCGGTGGGGGGTACGAGCAGTACTTC
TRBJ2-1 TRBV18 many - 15 CASSPLARGANEQFF TGTGCCAGCTCACCCCTGGCTAGAGGGGCAAATGAGCAGTTCTTC
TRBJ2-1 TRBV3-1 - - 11 CASSSFDEQFF TGTGCCAGCTCATCATTCGATGAGCAGTTCTTC